The clone carrying this T cell receptor (beta chain) has a single count. This specimen belongs to a study of blood T cell repertoires in COVID-19. Method: immunoSEQ multiplex PCR; TCRdb's copy keeps in-frame clones and lacks some. Of roughly 90,000 clones in the sample, 85% to 90% were seen once. CDR1 and CDR2 (germline): SGHAT, FQNNGV. The CDR3 sequence is 15 residues long. The junction had 4 bases not matched to a gene; V was cut back by 5 bases and J by 5 bases. The source is a human donor in a cohort sampled during active COVID-19. The specimen sequenced was peripheral blood. V usage is TRBV11-2 and J usage is TRBJ2-5, with 14 bases fitting TRBD2. The CDR3 here is CASSTTSGGGETQYF. The CDR3 DNA follows: TGTGCCAGCAGCACGACTAGCGGGGGGGGCGAGACCCAGTACTTC.